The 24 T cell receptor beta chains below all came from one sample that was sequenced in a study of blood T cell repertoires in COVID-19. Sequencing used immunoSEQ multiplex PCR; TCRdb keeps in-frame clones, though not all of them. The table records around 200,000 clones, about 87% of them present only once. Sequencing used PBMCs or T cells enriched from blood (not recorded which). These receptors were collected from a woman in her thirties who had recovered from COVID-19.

The CDR3 DNA sequence: TGTGCCAGCAGCCCCTCGGTGGGCCAAAACATTCAGTACTTC. This codes for CASSPSVGQNIQYF. The V and J genes are TRBV7-3 and TRBJ2-4; D call uncertain. V was pared by 5 bases and J by 5 bases, with 13 bases between. The CDR3 spans 14 residues. CDR1 SGHTA and CDR2 FQGTGA come from the germline V gene. Supplemented by reference TRBV7-3 and TRBJ2-4, the full variable domain reads GAGVSQTPSNKVTEKGKYVELRCDPISGHTALYWYRQSLGQGPEFLIYFQGTGAADDSGLPNDRFFAVRPEGSVSTLKIQRTERGDSAVYLCASSPSVGQNIQYFGAGTRLSVL.

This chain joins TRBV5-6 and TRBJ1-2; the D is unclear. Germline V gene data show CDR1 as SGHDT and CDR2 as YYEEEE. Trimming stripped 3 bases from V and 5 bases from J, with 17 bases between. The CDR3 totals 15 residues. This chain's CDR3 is CASSSFEGSPYGYTF. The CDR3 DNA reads TGTGCCAGCAGCTCTTTCGAGGGATCCCCATATGGCTACACCTTC.

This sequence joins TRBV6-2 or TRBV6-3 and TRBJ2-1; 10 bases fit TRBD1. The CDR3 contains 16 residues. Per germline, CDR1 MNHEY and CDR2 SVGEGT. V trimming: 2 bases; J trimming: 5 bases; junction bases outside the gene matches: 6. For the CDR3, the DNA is TGTGCCAGCAGTTACCACCCCGGGACAGGGGACAATGAGCAGTTCTTC. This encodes CASSYHPGTGDNEQFF.

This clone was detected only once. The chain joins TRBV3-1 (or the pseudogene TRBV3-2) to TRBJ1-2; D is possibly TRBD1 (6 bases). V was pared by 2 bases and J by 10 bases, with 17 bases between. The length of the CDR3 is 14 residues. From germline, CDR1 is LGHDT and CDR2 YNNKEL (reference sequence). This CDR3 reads CASSQLHSGDDYTF. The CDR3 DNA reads TGTGCCAGCAGCCAACTTCACTCAGGGGATGACTACACCTTC.

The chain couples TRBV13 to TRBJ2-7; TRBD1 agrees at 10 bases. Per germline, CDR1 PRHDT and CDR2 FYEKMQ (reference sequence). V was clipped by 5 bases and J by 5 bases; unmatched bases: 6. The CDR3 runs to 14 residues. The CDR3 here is CASSPRDRGHEQYF. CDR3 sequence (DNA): TGTGCCAGCAGCCCTAGGGACAGGGGTCACGAGCAGTACTTC.

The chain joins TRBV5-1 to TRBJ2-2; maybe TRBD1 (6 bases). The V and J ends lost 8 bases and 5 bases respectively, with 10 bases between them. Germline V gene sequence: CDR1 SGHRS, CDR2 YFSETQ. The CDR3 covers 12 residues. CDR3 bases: TGCGCCAGTGGGACAAAGACCGGGGAGCTGTTTTTT. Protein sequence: CASGTKTGELFF.

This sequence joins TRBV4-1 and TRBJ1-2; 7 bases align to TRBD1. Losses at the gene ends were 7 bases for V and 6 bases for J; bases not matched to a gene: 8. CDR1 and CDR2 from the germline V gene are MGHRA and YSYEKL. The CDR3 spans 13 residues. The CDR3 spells CASKPTGIHGYTF. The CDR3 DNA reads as TGCGCCAGCAAACCGACAGGGATTCATGGCTACACCTTC.

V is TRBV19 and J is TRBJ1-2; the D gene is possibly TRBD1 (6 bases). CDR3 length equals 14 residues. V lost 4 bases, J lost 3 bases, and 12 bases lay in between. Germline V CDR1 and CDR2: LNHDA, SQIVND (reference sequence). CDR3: CASSSRGADYGYTF. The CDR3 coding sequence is TGTGCCAGTAGTAGCAGGGGCGCGGACTATGGCTACACCTTC.

The CDR3 loop is CASTGGVNTEAFF. The CDR3 DNA reads TGTGCCAGCACCGGAGGAGTAAACACTGAAGCTTTCTTT. The rearrangement links TRBV7-2 to TRBJ1-1; no clear D. The CDR3 runs to 13 residues. Germline V lookup: CDR1 SGHTA, CDR2 FQGNSA. Trimming took off 7 bases at V and 2 bases at J, with 11 bases between the two ends.

CDR3 loop: CASSLSENTEAFF. The DNA for the CDR3 is TGCGCCAGCAGCTTGTCAGAGAACACTGAAGCTTTCTTT. V gene TRBV5-1 combines with J gene TRBJ1-1; no clear D gene. The germline CDR1 and CDR2 sequences are SGHRS and YFSETQ. V shed 1 base and J shed 1 base, with 5 bases lying between them. The CDR3 is made up of 13 amino acids.

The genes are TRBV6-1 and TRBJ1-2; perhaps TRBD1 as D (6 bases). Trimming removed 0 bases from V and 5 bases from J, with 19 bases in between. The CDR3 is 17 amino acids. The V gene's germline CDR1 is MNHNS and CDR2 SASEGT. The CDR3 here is CASSEARTAWDSYGYTF. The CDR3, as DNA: TGTGCCAGCAGTGAAGCGCGGACAGCCTGGGATTCTTATGGCTACACCTTC.

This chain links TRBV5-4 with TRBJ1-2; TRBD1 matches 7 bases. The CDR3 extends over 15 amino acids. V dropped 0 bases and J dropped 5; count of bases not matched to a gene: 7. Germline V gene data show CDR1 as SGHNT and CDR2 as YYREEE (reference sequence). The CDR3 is CASSLAQGGWYGYTF. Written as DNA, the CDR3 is TGTGCCAGCAGCTTGGCTCAGGGGGGTTGGTATGGCTACACCTTC.

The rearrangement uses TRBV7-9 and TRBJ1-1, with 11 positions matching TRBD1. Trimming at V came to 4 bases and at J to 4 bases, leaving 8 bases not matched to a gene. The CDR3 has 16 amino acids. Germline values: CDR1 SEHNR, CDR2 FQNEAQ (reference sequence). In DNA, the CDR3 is TGTGCCAGCAGCTCCCGGACAGGGGGCCTTAGCACTGAAGCTTTCTTT. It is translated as CASSSRTGGLSTEAFF.

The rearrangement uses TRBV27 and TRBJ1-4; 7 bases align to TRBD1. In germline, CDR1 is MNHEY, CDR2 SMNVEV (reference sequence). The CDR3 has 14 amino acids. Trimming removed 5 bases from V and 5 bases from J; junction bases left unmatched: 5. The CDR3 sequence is CASSDGTANEKLFF. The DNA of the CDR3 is TGTGCCAGCAGTGACGGGACAGCGAATGAAAAACTGTTTTTT.

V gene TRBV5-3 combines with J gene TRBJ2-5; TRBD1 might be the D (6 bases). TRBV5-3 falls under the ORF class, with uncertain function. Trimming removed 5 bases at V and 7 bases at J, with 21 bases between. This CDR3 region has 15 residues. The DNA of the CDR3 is TGTGCCAGAAGTCCAAGACAGGTACCCCTCGGGACCCAGTACTTC. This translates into CARSPRQVPLGTQYF.

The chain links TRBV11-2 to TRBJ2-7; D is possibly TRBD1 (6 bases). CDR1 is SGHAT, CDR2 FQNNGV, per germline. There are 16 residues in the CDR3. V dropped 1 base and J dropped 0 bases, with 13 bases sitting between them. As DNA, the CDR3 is TGTGCCAGCAGCTTAGCCAGGGGTCCAACCTCCTACGAGCAGTACTTC. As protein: CASSLARGPTSYEQYF.

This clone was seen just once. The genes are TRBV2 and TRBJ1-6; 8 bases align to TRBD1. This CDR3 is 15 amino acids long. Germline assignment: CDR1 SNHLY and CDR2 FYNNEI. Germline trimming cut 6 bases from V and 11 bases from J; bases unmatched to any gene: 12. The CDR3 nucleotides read TGTGCCAGCAGGAAAATAGGACAGGGTATGGCACCCCTCCACTTT. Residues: CASRKIGQGMAPLHF.

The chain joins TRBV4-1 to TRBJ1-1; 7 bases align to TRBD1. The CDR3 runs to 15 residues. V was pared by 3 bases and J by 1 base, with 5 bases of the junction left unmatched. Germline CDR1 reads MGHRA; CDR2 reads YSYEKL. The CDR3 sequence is CASSQRQGGNTEAFF. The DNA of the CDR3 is TGCGCCAGCAGCCAGCGACAGGGTGGGAACACTGAAGCTTTCTTT.

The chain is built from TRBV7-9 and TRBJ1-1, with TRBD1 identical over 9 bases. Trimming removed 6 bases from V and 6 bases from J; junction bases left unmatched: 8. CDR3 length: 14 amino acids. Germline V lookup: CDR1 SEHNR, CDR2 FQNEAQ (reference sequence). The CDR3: CASSTQGAHAEAFF. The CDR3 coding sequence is TGTGCCAGCAGTACACAGGGGGCGCACGCTGAAGCTTTCTTT. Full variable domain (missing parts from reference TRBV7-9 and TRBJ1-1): DTGVSQNPRHKITKRGQNVTFRCDPISEHNRLYWYRQTLGQGPEFLTYFQNEAQLEKSRLLSDRFSAERPKGSFSTLEIQRTEQGDSAMYLCASSTQGAHAEAFFGQGTRLTVV.

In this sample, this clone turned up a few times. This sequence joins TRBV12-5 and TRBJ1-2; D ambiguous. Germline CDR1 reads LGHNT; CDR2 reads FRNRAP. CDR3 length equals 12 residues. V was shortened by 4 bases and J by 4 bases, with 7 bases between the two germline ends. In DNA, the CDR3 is TGTGCTAGTGGTTCCACTGGCTATGGCTACACCTTC. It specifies CASGSTGYGYTF.

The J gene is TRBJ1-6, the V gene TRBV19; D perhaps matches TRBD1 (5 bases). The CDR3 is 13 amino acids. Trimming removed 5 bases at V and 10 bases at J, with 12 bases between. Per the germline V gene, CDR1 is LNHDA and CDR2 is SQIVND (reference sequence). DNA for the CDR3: TGTGCCAGTAGTGCTCAGGGCTACTCACCCCTCCACTTT. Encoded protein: CASSAQGYSPLHF.

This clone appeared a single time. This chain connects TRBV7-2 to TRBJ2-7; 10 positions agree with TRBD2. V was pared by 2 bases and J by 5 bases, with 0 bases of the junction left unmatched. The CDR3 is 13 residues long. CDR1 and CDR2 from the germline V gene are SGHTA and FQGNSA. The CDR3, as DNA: TGTGCCAGCAGCTTACTAGCGGGGGACGAGCAGTACTTC. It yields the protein CASSLLAGDEQYF.

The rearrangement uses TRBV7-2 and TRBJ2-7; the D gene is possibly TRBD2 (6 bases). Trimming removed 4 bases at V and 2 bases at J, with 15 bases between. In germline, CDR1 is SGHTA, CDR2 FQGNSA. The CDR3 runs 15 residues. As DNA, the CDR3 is TGTGCCAGCAGCTCCCCAAGGGGAGGCACCTACGAGCAGTACTTC. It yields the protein CASSSPRGGTYEQYF.

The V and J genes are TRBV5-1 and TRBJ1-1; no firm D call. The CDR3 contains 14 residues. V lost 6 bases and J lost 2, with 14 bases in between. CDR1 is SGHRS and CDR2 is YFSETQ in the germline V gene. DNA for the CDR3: TGCGCCAGCACACTAAGGCTTGGAAACACTGAAGCTTTCTTT. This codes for CASTLRLGNTEAFF.